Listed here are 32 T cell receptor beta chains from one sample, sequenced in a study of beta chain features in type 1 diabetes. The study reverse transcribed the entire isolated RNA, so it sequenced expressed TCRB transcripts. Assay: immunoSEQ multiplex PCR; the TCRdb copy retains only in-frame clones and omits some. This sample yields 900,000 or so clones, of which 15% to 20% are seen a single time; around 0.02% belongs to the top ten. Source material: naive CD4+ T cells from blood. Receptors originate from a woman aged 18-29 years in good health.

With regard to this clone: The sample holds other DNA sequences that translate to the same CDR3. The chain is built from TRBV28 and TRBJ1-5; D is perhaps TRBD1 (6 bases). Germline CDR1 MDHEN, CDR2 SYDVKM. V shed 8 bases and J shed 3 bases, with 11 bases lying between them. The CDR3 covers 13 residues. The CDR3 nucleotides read TGTGCCAGCCGTGGACAGTTCAATCAGCCCCAGCATTTT. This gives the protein CASRGQFNQPQHF.

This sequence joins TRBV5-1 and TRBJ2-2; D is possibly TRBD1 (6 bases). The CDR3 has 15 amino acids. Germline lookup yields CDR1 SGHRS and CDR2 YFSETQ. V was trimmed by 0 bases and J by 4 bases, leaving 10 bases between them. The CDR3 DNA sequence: TGCGCCAGCAGCTTGGAAACAGGGCGCACCGGGGAGCTGTTTTTT. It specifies CASSLETGRTGELFF.

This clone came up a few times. The CDR3 DNA sequence: TGCAGTGCGGGCGACAGGACAGAGCAGTACTTC. It encodes CSAGDRTEQYF. V and J are TRBV20-1 and TRBJ2-7; D may be TRBD1 (6 bases). Germline-derived CDR1 and CDR2 are DFQATT and SNEGSKA (reference sequence). V was shortened by 6 bases and J by 7 bases, with 13 bases between the two germline ends. This CDR3 is 11 amino acids long.

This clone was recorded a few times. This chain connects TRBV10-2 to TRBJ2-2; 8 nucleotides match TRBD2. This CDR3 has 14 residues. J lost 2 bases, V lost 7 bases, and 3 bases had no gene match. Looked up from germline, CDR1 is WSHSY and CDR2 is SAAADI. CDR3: CASIRTSNTGELFF. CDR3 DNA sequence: TGCGCCAGCATTAGGACTAGCAACACCGGGGAGCTGTTTTTT.

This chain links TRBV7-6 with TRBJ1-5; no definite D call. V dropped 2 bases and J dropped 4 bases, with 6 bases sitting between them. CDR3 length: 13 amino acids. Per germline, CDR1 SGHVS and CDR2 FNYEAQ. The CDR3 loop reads CASSLTGNQPQHF. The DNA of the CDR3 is TGTGCCAGCAGCTTAACGGGAAATCAGCCCCAGCATTTT.

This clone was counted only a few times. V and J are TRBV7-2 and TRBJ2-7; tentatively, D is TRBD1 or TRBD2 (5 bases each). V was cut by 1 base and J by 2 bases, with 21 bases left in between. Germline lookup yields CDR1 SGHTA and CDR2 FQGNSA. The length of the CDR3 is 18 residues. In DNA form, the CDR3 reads TGTGCCAGCAGCTTAGGTTTAATGAGGGACCGACGCACCTACGAGCAGTACTTC. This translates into CASSLGLMRDRRTYEQYF. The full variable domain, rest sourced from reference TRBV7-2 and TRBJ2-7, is GAGVSQSPSNKVTEKGKDVELRCDPISGHTALYWYRQSLGQGLEFLIYFQGNSAPDKSGLPSDRFSAERTGGSVSTLTIQRTQQEDSAVYLCASSLGLMRDRRTYEQYFGPGTRLTVT.

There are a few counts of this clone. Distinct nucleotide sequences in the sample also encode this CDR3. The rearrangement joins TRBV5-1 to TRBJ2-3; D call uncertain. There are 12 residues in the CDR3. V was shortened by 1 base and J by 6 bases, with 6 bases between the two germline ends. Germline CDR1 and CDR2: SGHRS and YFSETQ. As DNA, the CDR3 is TGCGCCAGCAGCTTGCCGGGTGATACGCAGTATTTT. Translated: CASSLPGDTQYF.

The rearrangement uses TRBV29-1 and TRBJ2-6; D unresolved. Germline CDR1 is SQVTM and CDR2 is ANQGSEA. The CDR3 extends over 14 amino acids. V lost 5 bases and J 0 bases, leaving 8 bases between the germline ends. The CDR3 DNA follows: TGCAGCGTTACCGTTGGCTCTGGGGCCAACGTCCTGACTTTC. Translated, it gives CSVTVGSGANVLTF.

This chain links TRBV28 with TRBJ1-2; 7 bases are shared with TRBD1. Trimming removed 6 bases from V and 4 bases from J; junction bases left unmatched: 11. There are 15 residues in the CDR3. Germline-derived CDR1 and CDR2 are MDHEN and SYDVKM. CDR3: CASRFGQGVGYGYTF. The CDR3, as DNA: TGTGCCAGCAGGTTCGGGCAGGGGGTAGGCTATGGCTACACCTTC.

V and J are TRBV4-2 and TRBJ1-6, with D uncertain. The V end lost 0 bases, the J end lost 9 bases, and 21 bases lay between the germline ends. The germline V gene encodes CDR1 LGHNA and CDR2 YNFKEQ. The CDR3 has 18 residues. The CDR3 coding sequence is TGTGCCAGCAGCCAAGAAGCACAACAAAGTCACCGCGTTTCACCCCTCCACTTT. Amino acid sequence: CASSQEAQQSHRVSPLHF.

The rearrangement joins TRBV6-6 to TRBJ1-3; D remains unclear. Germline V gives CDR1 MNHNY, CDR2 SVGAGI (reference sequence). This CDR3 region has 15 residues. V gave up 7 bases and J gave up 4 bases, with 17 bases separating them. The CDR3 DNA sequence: TGTGCCAGCACCTTTGAGGGTGTTTCGGGAAACACCATATATTTT. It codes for CASTFEGVSGNTIYF.

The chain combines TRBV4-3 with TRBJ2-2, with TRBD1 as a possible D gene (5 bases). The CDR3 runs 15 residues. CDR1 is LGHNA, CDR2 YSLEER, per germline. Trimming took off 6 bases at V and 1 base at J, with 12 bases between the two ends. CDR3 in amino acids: CASSPLQGNTGELFF. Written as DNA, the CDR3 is TGCGCCAGCAGTCCCCTCCAGGGGAACACCGGGGAGCTGTTTTTT.

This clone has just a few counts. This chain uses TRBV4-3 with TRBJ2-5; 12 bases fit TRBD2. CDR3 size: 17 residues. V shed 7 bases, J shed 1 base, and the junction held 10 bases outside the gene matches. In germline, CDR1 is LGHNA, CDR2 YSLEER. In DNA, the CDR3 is TGCGCCAGCACCCCTCTAGCGGGAGGGCCGGGCCAAGAGACCCAGTACTTC. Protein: CASTPLAGGPGQETQYF.

The CDR3 sequence is CASSLPGPNEKLFF. The CDR3 region has the DNA TGCGCCAGCAGCTTGCCAGGACCTAATGAAAAACTGTTTTTT. The chain is built from TRBV5-1 and TRBJ1-4; no clear D. V gave up 1 base and J gave up 3 bases, with 7 bases separating them. The V gene's germline CDR1 is SGHRS and CDR2 YFSETQ. The CDR3 sequence is 14 residues long.

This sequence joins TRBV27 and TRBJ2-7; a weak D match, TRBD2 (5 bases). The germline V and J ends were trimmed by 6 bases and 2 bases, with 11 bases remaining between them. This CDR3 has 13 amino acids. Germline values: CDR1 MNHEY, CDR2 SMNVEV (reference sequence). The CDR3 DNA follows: TGTGCCAGCAGCGACACCGGGGCCTACGAGCAGTACTTC. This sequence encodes CASSDTGAYEQYF.

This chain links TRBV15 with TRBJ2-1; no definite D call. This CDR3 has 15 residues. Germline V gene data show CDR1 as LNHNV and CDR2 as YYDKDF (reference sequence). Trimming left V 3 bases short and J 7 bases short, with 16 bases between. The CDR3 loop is CATSSARRVGNEQFF. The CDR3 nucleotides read TGTGCCACCAGCAGCGCTAGGCGAGTAGGGAATGAGCAGTTCTTC.

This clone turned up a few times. Here the CDR3 reads CASSPAGGVNTEAFF. CDR3 DNA: TGTGCCAGCAGCCCTGCAGGGGGAGTAAACACTGAAGCTTTCTTT. The chain uses TRBV28 and TRBJ1-1; 7 bases align to TRBD1. Looked up from germline, CDR1 is MDHEN and CDR2 is SYDVKM. The CDR3 extends over 15 amino acids. V dropped 6 bases and J dropped 2; count of bases not matched to a gene: 9.

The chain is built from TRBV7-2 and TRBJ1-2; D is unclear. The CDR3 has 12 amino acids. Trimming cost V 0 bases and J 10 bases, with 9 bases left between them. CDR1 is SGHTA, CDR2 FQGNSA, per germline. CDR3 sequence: CASSLASGDYTF. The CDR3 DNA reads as TGTGCCAGCAGCTTAGCCTCCGGAGACTACACCTTC.

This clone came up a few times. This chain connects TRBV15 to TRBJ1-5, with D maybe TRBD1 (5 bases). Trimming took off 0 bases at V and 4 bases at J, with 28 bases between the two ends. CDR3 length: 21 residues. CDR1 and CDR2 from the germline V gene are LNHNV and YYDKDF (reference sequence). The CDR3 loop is CATSRDPNQQGGIYRNQPQHF. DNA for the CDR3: TGTGCCACCAGCAGAGATCCTAACCAGCAGGGTGGAATATATCGGAATCAGCCCCAGCATTTT.

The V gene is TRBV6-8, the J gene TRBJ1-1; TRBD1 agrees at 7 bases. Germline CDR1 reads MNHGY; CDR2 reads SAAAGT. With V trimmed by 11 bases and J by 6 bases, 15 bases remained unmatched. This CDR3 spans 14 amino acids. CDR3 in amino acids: CAPGQRQGNAEAFF. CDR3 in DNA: TGTGCCCCCGGGCAACGACAGGGAAACGCTGAAGCTTTCTTT.

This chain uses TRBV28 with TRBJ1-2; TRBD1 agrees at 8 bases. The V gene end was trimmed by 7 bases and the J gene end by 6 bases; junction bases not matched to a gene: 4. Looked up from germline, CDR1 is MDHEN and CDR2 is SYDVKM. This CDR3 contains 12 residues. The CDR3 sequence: CASTKDRDGYTF. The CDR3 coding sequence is TGTGCCAGCACCAAGGACAGGGATGGCTACACCTTC.

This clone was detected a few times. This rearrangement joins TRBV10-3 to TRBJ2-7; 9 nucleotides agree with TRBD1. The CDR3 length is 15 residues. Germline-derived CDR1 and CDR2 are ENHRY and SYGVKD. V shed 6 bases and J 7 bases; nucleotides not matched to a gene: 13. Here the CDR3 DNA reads TGTGCCATCAGCTCAGCCGGGACAGGGTCAGGGGAGCAGTACTTC. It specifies CAISSAGTGSGEQYF.

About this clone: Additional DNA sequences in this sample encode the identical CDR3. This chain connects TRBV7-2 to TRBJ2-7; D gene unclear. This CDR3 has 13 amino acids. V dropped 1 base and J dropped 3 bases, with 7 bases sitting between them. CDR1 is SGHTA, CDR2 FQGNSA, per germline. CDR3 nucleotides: TGTGCCAGCAGCTTAGGAAGAGACTACGAGCAGTACTTC. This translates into CASSLGRDYEQYF. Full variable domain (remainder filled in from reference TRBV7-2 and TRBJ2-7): GAGVSQSPSNKVTEKGKDVELRCDPISGHTALYWYRQSLGQGLEFLIYFQGNSAPDKSGLPSDRFSAERTGGSVSTLTIQRTQQEDSAVYLCASSLGRDYEQYFGPGTRLTVT.

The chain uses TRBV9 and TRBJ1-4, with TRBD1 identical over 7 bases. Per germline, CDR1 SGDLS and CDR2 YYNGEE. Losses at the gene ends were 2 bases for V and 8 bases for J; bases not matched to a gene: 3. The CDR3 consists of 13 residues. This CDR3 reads CASSVSGGEKLFF. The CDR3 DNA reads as TGTGCCAGCAGCGTTTCAGGGGGGGAAAAACTGTTTTTT.

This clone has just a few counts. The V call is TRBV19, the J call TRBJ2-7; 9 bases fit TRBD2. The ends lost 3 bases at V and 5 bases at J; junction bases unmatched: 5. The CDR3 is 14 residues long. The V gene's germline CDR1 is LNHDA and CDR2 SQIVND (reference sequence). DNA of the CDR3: TGTGCCAGTAGTATCCGTAGCGGGAGTGACGAGCAGTACTTC. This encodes CASSIRSGSDEQYF.

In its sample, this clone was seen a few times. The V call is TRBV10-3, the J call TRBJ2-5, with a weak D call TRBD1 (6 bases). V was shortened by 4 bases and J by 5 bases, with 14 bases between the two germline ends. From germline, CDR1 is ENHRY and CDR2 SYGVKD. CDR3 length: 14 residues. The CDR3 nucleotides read TGTGCCATCAGTGGAAACAGGGAGTGGGAGACCCAGTACTTC. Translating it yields CAISGNREWETQYF.

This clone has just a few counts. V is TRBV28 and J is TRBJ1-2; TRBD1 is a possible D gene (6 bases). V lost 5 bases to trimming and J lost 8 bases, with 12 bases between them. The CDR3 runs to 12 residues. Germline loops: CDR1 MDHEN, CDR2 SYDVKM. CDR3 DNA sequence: TGTGCCAGCAGTCCCGACAGGTCCGGCTACACCTTC. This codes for CASSPDRSGYTF.

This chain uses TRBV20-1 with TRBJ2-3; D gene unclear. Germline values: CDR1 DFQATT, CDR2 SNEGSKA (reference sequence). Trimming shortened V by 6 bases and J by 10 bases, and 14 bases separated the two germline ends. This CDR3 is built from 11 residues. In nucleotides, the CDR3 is TGCAGTGCCCAGCTAGGTGTGTCGCAGTATTTT. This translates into CSAQLGVSQYF.

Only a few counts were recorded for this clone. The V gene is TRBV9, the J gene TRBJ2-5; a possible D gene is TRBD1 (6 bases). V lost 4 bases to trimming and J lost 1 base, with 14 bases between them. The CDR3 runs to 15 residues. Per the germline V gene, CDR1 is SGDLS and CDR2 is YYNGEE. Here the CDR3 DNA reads TGTGCCAGCAGCACGAGAGGACAGTTCCAAGAGACCCAGTACTTC. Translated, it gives CASSTRGQFQETQYF. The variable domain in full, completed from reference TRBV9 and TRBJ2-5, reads DSGVTQTPKHLITATGQRVTLRCSPRSGDLSVYWYQQSLDQGLQFLIQYYNGEERAKGNILERFSAQQFPDLHSELNLSSLELGDSALYFCASSTRGQFQETQYFGPGTRLLVL.

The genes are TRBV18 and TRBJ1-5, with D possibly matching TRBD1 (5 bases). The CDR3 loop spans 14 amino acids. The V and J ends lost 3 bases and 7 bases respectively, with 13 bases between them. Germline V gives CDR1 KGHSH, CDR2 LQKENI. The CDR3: CASSPSGTDQPQHF. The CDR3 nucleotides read TGTGCCAGCTCACCCTCAGGGACCGACCAGCCCCAGCATTTT.

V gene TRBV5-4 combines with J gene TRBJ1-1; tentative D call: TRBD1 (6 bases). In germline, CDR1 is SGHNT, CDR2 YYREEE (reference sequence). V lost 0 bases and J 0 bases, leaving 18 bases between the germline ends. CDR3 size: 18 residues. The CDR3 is CASSLDLGGGTLNTEAFF. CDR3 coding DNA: TGTGCCAGCAGCTTGGATCTCGGAGGGGGGACCTTGAACACTGAAGCTTTCTTT.

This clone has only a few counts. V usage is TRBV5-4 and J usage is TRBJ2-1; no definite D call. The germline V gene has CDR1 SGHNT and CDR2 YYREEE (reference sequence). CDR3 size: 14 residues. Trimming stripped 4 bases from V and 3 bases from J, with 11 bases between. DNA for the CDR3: TGTGCCAGCAGCCCCTCGGTTATCTACAATGAGCAGTTCTTC. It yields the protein CASSPSVIYNEQFF.